This T cell receptor (beta chain) was recorded in a study of cytomegalovirus exposure and HLA in healthy donors. By sample fraction, this clone is medium-sized. Its antigen is not known. 13 Jbeta primers and 60 Vbeta primers were used for the PCR. Clones were read by immunoSEQ multiplex PCR, and TCRdb kept only the in-frame ones, dropping some. The data contain about 200,000 clones, roughly 87% of them singletons. Study findings and constraints: What a later analysis showed was that several of the most significant clusters appeared linked to common viral pathogens. A missense variant in DCLRE1C was later tied to TCR beta V- and J-gene trimming.

V was trimmed by 9 bases and J by 6 bases, leaving 15 bases between them. The CDR3 is made up of 12 amino acids. Germline CDR1 is MGHDK and CDR2 is SYGVNS. The chain combines TRBV25-1 with TRBJ2-7; possibly TRBD2 for D (6 bases). Sequenced sample: PBMCs. The sequence derives from a middle-aged man in good health and CMV-seropositive. CDR3: CARFVTSSEQYV. DNA of the CDR3: TGTGCCAGGTTCGTCACTAGCAGCGAGCAGTACGTC.